These 2 T cell receptor beta chains were all obtained from the same sample, sequenced in a study of T-cell memory formation after mild COVID-19. TCRdb redid the calling of the 5' RACE reads with MiXCR, one entry per CDR3 protein. The sample yields 280,000 or so distinct CDR3 sequences, roughly 18% seen once. Sequencing input: PBMCs or a T cell subset sorted from them (not recorded which). The receptors derive from a man between 18 and 29 years old who had mild COVID-19 (a few samples of this study predate the infection). Cell type and time point are not known.

This clonotype was counted only a few times. The V and J genes are TRBV9 and TRBJ1-1; a weak D match, TRBD1 (5 bases). Per germline, CDR1 SGDLS and CDR2 YYNGEE. Deletions cut 0 bases from V and 1 base from J, with 10 bases between. This CDR3 region has 15 residues. The CDR3, as DNA: TGTGCCAGCAGCGTAGTGGGGCACCCGAACACTGAAGCTTTCTTT. Its translation: CASSVVGHPNTEAFF.

The V gene is TRBV6-1, the J gene TRBJ1-3; a weak D match, TRBD1 (5 bases). The CDR3 totals 14 residues. V was shortened by 6 bases and J by 1 base, with 10 bases between the two germline ends. Germline CDR1 is MNHNS and CDR2 is SASEGT. The CDR3 coding sequence is TGTGCCAGCAGACCGGGACGTTCTGGAAACACCATATATTTT. Its translation is CASRPGRSGNTIYF.